This T cell receptor (beta chain) was captured in a study of blood T cell repertoires in COVID-19. Background on the study: COVID-19 samples, acute and convalescent, were from the United States, Italy and Spain. Nucleic acid was either cDNA or gDNA, and it came from T cells, B-cell-depleted T cells, or PBMCs.

Original methodology: From reference gene primer amplification, estimates of nucleated cell counts were derived. TCRdb keeps only in-frame clones here, not all; method: immunoSEQ multiplex PCR. V and J calls and clone size are those listed in that table; D and trimming were worked out from the DNA. The table records a few hundred thousand clones, around four fifths of them present only once. This CDR3 has 16 amino acids. Germline-derived CDR1 and CDR2 are MNHNS and SASEGT. V was clipped by 2 bases and J by 1 base; unmatched bases: 5. The V gene is TRBV6-1, the J gene TRBJ2-1; 7 positions agree with TRBD2. The specimen was peripheral blood. This clonotype originated in a man in his fifties or sixties with active or convalescent COVID-19. The CDR3 sequence is CASSEYGRRSYNEQFF. The CDR3 nucleotides read TGTGCCAGCAGTGAATACGGGAGGAGGTCCTACAATGAGCAGTTCTTC.